The 6 T cell receptor beta chains presented below share a single source sample, sequenced in a study of CD8+CD57+ T cells in acquired aplastic anemia. CDR3 and TCR beta VDJ profiling relied on genomic DNA as the template. TCRdb re-derived calls from the reads in MiXCR, one entry per CDR3 protein. The repertoire holds roughly 200,000 distinct CDR3 sequences, with around 63% as singletons. Sequencing was carried out using sorted CD4+, CD8+, or CD8+CD57+ T cells (not recorded which) from PBMCs. These receptors originate from a human donor in good health.

The genes are TRBV20-1 and TRBJ1-5, with D possibly TRBD1 on 5 matching bases. CDR1 and CDR2 (germline): DFQATT, SNEGSKA (reference sequence). The CDR3 runs 15 residues. Trimming cost V 3 bases and J 5 bases, with 17 bases left between them. CDR3 coding DNA: TGCAGTGCTAGTACGGCAGGGCTTTACTATCAGCCCCAGCATTTT. Amino acid sequence: CSASTAGLYYQPQHF.

This clonotype was seen a single time. The chain combines TRBV2 with TRBJ1-2; tentative D call: TRBD1 (6 bases). The CDR3 contains 15 residues. Trimming left V 2 bases short and J 4 bases short, with 14 bases between. The germline CDR1 and CDR2 sequences are SNHLY and FYNNEI. CDR3 amino acids: CASSEKSGVGYGYTF. The CDR3, as DNA: TGTGCCAGCAGTGAAAAGTCAGGGGTCGGCTATGGCTACACCTTC.

The rearrangement joins TRBV2 to TRBJ2-7; D is ambiguous. The germline V and J ends were trimmed by 5 bases and 3 bases, with 14 bases remaining between them. The germline CDR1 and CDR2 sequences are SNHLY and FYNNEI. The CDR3 extends over 14 amino acids. The CDR3 DNA is TGTGCCAGCAGTCCCCCCAGGCCCCACTACGAGCAGTACTTC. Protein sequence: CASSPPRPHYEQYF.

CDR3 sequence reads: CSARVGQDGYTF. The CDR3 region has the DNA TGCAGTGCTAGAGTGGGGCAGGATGGCTACACCTTC. The chain has TRBV20-1 and TRBJ1-2, with D maybe TRBD1 (5 bases). The CDR3 length is 12 residues. V lost 1 base and J lost 6, with 9 bases in between. Per the germline V gene, CDR1 is DFQATT and CDR2 is SNEGSKA (reference sequence).

V usage is TRBV20-1 and J usage is TRBJ2-1, with D tentatively TRBD2 (5 bases). CDR1 DFQATT and CDR2 SNEGSKA come from the germline V gene (reference sequence). The CDR3 contains 16 residues. The V end was cut by 7 bases, the J end by 0 bases, with 19 bases between. Written as DNA, the CDR3 is TGCAGTGTCCCTGGGCCAGCGGAATACTCCTACAATGAGCAGTTCTTC. This codes for CSVPGPAEYSYNEQFF.

The V and J genes are TRBV29-1 and TRBJ2-3; unclear D gene. The ends were cut back, 4 bases at V and 1 base at J, with 9 bases in the middle. Germline CDR1 is SQVTM and CDR2 is ANQGSEA. This CDR3 spans 13 amino acids. The CDR3 region has the DNA TGCAGCGTTGTTGTACCGGGCACAGATACGCAGTATTTT. It codes for CSVVVPGTDTQYF.